The T cell receptor beta chain under discussion was sequenced for a study of tumor-infiltrating lymphocytes in oesophageal squamous cell carcinoma. TCRdb re-derived calls from the PCR reads in MiXCR, one entry per CDR3 protein. The table lists about 17,000 distinct CDR3 sequences, about 42% of them singletons. This clonotype has more than one count but fewer than ten. Germline trimming cut 0 bases from V and 6 bases from J; bases unmatched to any gene: 5. In germline, CDR1 is MNHNY, CDR2 SVGAGI (reference sequence). The CDR3 consists of 15 residues. Sequenced sample: normal esophageal tissue next to the tumor. The sequence was collected from a female donor with esophageal squamous cell carcinoma. The J gene is TRBJ1-2, the V gene TRBV6-6, with 9 bases lining up with TRBD1. This chain's CDR3 is CASSYSAGQGNGYTF. The CDR3 DNA follows: TGTGCCAGCAGTTACTCCGCAGGACAGGGGAATGGCTACACCTTC.